This TCR beta chain was profiled in a study of blood T cell repertoires in COVID-19. Study context: Samples came from the United States, Italy and Spain, spanning acute and convalescent COVID-19. The cDNA or gDNA used as material had been derived from T cells, B-cell-depleted T cells, or PBMCs.

Authors' methods: Estimated nucleated cell counts came from reference gene primer amplification. Produced via immunoSEQ multiplex PCR; TCRdb's table is partial and in-frame only. The V and J calls and clone size were taken over from that table, and D and trimming were inferred from the DNA. Of just over 90,000 clones in the sample, about nine tenths are singletons; the top ten hold roughly 1.5%. The CDR3 spans 13 residues. V was clipped by 6 bases and J by 5 bases; unmatched bases: 1. This TCR derives from a human donor with active COVID-19. The donor label of this sample is uncertain. The specimen sequenced was peripheral blood. This chain uses TRBV12-3 or TRBV12-4 with TRBJ1-3; 10 nucleotides match TRBD1. CDR3 amino acids: CASRDRGRNTIYF. The CDR3 coding sequence is TGTGCCAGCAGGGACAGGGGGAGAAACACCATATATTTT.